Included here is one T cell receptor beta chain sequence, with context. The CDR3 loop spans 13 amino acids. Germline lookup yields CDR1 SGHDT and CDR2 YYEEEE. The V end lost 0 bases, the J end lost 6 bases, and 7 bases lay between the germline ends. Clones were read by immunoSEQ multiplex PCR, and TCRdb kept only the in-frame ones, dropping some. The profile shows 160,000 or so clones, roughly nine tenths of them singletons. This sample was included in a study of blood T cell repertoires in COVID-19. Source material: peripheral blood. The source is a woman aged 35 to 49 with acute or convalescent COVID-19. The V gene is TRBV5-6, the J gene TRBJ2-1; no definite D call. The CDR3 DNA reads TGTGCCAGCAGCTTGGGACTTCTCAATGAGCAGTTCTTC. Translation gives CASSLGLLNEQFF.